The clone carrying this T cell receptor (beta chain) was seen repeatedly, ten times or more. The antigen is unknown. The data were obtained in a study of T cell repertoires in cytomegalovirus infection. About the study: Evidence of both CMV infection and a matching HLA type came from public TCR beta signatures. Study-wide results and limits: Cumulative public TCR beta family frequency identified carriers of CMV plus the relevant HLA. The study found HLA-C-restricted CMV-specific TCR beta clonotypes dominating the ex vivo response.

Trimming shortened V by 5 bases and J by 4 bases, and 9 bases separated the two germline ends. CDR3 length equals 12 residues. CDR1 SGHTA and CDR2 FQGNSA come from the germline V gene. TCRdb analysed the reads with MiXCR anew, one entry per CDR3 protein. The table shows 200,000 to 300,000 distinct CDR3 sequences, with around 13% occurring only once. The material sequenced was PBMCs. This chain uses TRBV7-2 with TRBJ2-7; no firm D call. The clonotype was recovered from a human donor in good health (CMV status not recorded). Some clones in this sample may be carry-over from other donors' samples. The CDR3 nucleotides are TGTGCCAGCAGCCCTCGGTTTTACGAGCAGTACTTC. Encoded protein: CASSPRFYEQYF.